This T cell receptor beta chain was identified during a study of T-cell reconstitution after alpha-beta-depleted transplantation in children. This clonotype appeared many times. J lost 5 bases, V lost 5 bases, and 13 bases had no gene match. Germline lookup yields CDR1 SGHTA and CDR2 FQGNSA. This CDR3 has 16 residues. It was with unique molecular identifiers that the TCRbeta library was prepared. Each CDR3 protein is one row after TCRdb ran MiXCR on the PCR reads. The table has 65,000 to 85,000 distinct CDR3 sequences, around 9.9% seen once. Material: PBMCs, obtained before TCRalphabeta/CD19-depleted stem cell transplant. The rearrangement uses TRBV7-2 and TRBJ2-5; 8 bases map to TRBD2. This receptor was taken from a boy aged 10-17 years with acute myeloid leukemia, due to receive a stem cell transplant. The CDR3 coding sequence is TGTGCCAGCAGCCTAACCGGGGGACTAGGATTGGAGACCCAGTACTTC. Translation: CASSLTGGLGLETQYF.